The 18 T cell receptor beta chains reported below all come from one sample, sequenced in a study of cytomegalovirus exposure and HLA in healthy donors. Primers for the PCR totalled 60 Vbeta and 13 Jbeta. Generated by immunoSEQ multiplex PCR, the TCRdb table keeps only in-frame clones and is missing some. The sample contains about 180,000 clones, 60% to 80% of which appear only once. Sequences were obtained from PBMCs. These TCRs come from a woman aged 45-60 years in good health and CMV-seropositive.

The chain couples TRBV6-5 to TRBJ2-5; 7 nucleotides line up with TRBD1. The DNA end is a closer match to TRBJ2-7, so the J assignment may be wrong. CDR3 length: 15 residues. Looked up from germline, CDR1 is MNHEY and CDR2 is SVGAGI. The CDR3 is CASSYSGTASYEQYF. The CDR3 region has the DNA TGTGCCAGCAGTTACTCTGGGACAGCCTCCTACGAGCAGTACTTC.

This clone was recorded once. The chain has TRBV27 and TRBJ1-1; 8 nucleotides match TRBD1. The CDR3 has 14 residues. In germline, CDR1 is MNHEY, CDR2 SMNVEV (reference sequence). J was trimmed by 5 bases and V by 2 bases; bases with no gene match: 4. The CDR3: CASSLQGARTEAFF. Written as DNA, the CDR3 is TGTGCCAGCAGTTTACAGGGGGCGAGGACTGAAGCTTTCTTT.

The rearrangement joins TRBV27 to TRBJ2-2; 7 nucleotides match TRBD1. Losses at the gene ends were 5 bases for V and 6 bases for J; bases not matched to a gene: 3. Germline CDR1 MNHEY, CDR2 SMNVEV (reference sequence). This CDR3 has 13 residues. For the CDR3, the DNA is TGTGCCAGCAGTCCTACAGGGGCCGGGGAGCTGTTTTTT. Translated: CASSPTGAGELFF.

The genes are TRBV7-8 and TRBJ1-5, with unresolved D. The CDR3 covers 13 residues. V gave up 4 bases and J gave up 10 bases, with 14 bases separating them. CDR1 is SGHVS, CDR2 FQNEAQ, per germline. DNA for the CDR3: TGTGCCAGCAGCTCAGACCGGGGAATCCCCCAGCATTTT. Translating it yields CASSSDRGIPQHF. Full variable domain (remainder filled in from reference TRBV7-8 and TRBJ1-5): GAGVSQSPRYKVAKRGQDVALRCDPISGHVSLFWYQQALGQGPEFLTYFQNEAQLDKSGLPSDRFFAERPEGSVSTLKIQRTQQEDSAVYLCASSSDRGIPQHFGDGTRLSIL.

The chain carries TRBV25-1 and TRBJ2-1; D perhaps matches TRBD1 (5 bases). The CDR3 extends over 16 amino acids. Germline assignment: CDR1 MGHDK and CDR2 SYGVNS. Trimming took off 1 base at V and 6 bases at J, with 16 bases between the two ends. This CDR3 is CASSEFAGLATNEQFF. The CDR3 coding sequence is TGTGCCAGCAGTGAATTTGCAGGGTTGGCCACCAATGAGCAGTTCTTC. The full variable domain, in which reference TRBV25-1 and TRBJ2-1 provide the parts outside the CDR3, is EADIYQTPRYLVIGTGKKITLECSQTMGHDKMYWYQQDPGMELHLIHYSYGVNSTEKGDLSSESTVSRIRTEHFPLTLESARPSHTSQYLCASSEFAGLATNEQFFGPGTRLTVL.

This clone appeared a few times. The chain links TRBV30 to TRBJ1-2, with a tentative D call TRBD1 (5 bases). This CDR3 comprises 11 residues. Per the germline V gene, CDR1 is GTSNPN and CDR2 is SVGIG (reference sequence). V gave up 7 bases and J gave up 8 bases, with 14 bases separating them. CDR3 in amino acids: CAYPRGDGYTF. The CDR3 DNA follows: TGTGCCTACCCACGGGGGGACGGCTACACCTTC.

V gene TRBV4-1 combines with J gene TRBJ2-7; possibly TRBD2 for D (5 bases). The CDR3 totals 17 residues. CDR1 is MGHRA, CDR2 YSYEKL, per germline. V was trimmed by 4 bases and J by 3 bases, leaving 22 bases between them. CDR3 protein: CASSRVSASGFHYEQYF. CDR3 coding DNA: TGCGCCAGCAGCCGAGTCAGCGCTTCGGGGTTTCACTACGAGCAGTACTTC.

The chain couples TRBV10-3 to TRBJ2-2; the D is unclear. With 3 bases removed from V and 3 bases from J, the gap between germline ends came to 2 bases. The CDR3 contains 12 residues. Per germline, CDR1 ENHRY and CDR2 SYGVKD. The CDR3 DNA sequence: TGTGCCATCAGTGACGACACCGGGGAGCTGTTTTTT. Its protein product is CAISDDTGELFF.

The sample holds one count of this clone. The chain couples TRBV5-1 to TRBJ2-5; TRBD1 matches at 10 bases. The CDR3 length is 14 residues. Trimming removed 3 bases from V and 3 bases from J; junction bases left unmatched: 2. Germline V gene data show CDR1 as SGHRS and CDR2 as YFSETQ. CDR3 residues: CASSWGQGKETQYF. The CDR3 DNA follows: TGCGCCAGCAGCTGGGGACAGGGGAAAGAGACCCAGTACTTC.

Regarding this clone: The germline gene is not matched at one end of the junction; a read error may be the cause. The chain couples TRBV23-1 to TRBJ1-3; D is uncertain. TRBV23-1 is reported as an ORF; its role is uncertain. The CDR3 contains 11 residues. DNA for the CDR3: TGCGCCAGCAGTCAATTCCCCCGGAAGCGGTTT. Translating it yields CASSQFPRKRF.

The genes are TRBV27 and TRBJ1-5; 9 nucleotides align to TRBD1. The CDR3 loop spans 15 amino acids. V gave up 0 bases and J gave up 6 bases; unmatched junction bases: 3. Germline loops: CDR1 MNHEY, CDR2 SMNVEV (reference sequence). The DNA of the CDR3 is TGTGCCAGCAGTTTATCGACAGGGGGTGGTCAGCCCCAGCATTTT. This codes for CASSLSTGGGQPQHF.

J is TRBJ1-3 and V is TRBV2; unclear D gene. The CDR3 totals 16 residues. Trimming shortened V by 2 bases and J by 0 bases, and 11 bases separated the two germline ends. CDR1 is SNHLY, CDR2 FYNNEI, per germline. For the CDR3, the DNA is TGTGCCAGCAGTGAATCCCCCTATTTCTCTGGAAACACCATATATTTT. Its translation: CASSESPYFSGNTIYF.

The chain has TRBV27 and TRBJ1-5; no clear D gene. This CDR3 contains 17 residues. Germline CDR1 MNHEY, CDR2 SMNVEV (reference sequence). V gave up 6 bases and J gave up 4 bases, with 22 bases separating them. The CDR3: CASSRQPPPRENQPQHF. The CDR3 DNA reads as TGTGCCAGCAGCCGCCAACCCCCCCCACGGGAGAATCAGCCCCAGCATTTT.

The genes are TRBV29-1 and TRBJ1-3, with D unresolved. The CDR3 sequence is 14 residues long. The germline gives CDR1 SQVTM, CDR2 ANQGSEA. V was shortened by 6 bases and J by 7 bases, with 19 bases between the two germline ends. As DNA, the CDR3 is TGCAGCGTATGGTCCGTCGGGAGTTGGAACACCATATATTTT. Translating it yields CSVWSVGSWNTIYF.

The V gene is TRBV7-9, the J gene TRBJ2-5, with D perhaps matching TRBD2 (6 bases). Germline lookup yields CDR1 SEHNR and CDR2 FQNEAQ (reference sequence). This CDR3 comprises 15 residues. V lost 6 bases to trimming and J lost 0 bases, with 14 bases between them. CDR3 sequence reads: CASSLWREDQETQYF. Here the CDR3 DNA reads TGTGCCAGCAGTCTATGGAGGGAGGACCAAGAGACCCAGTACTTC.

The V and J genes are TRBV29-1 and TRBJ1-2; TRBD1 might be the D (6 bases). V gave up 0 bases and J gave up 4 bases, with 12 bases separating them. This CDR3 contains 14 residues. The V gene's germline CDR1 is SQVTM and CDR2 ANQGSEA. The CDR3 loop is CSVEDSRGTYGYTF. CDR3 nucleotide sequence: TGCAGCGTTGAAGATTCCAGGGGAACCTATGGCTACACCTTC.

The DNA of the CDR3 is TGTGCCAGCAGCTTATTTCCTAGCGAGAGCTCCTACGAGCAGTACTTC. Encoded protein: CASSLFPSESSYEQYF. The chain couples TRBV13 to TRBJ2-7; D may be TRBD2 (6 bases). The germline V gene encodes CDR1 PRHDT and CDR2 FYEKMQ (reference sequence). Between the trimmed V and J ends, which lost 2 bases and 0 bases, there was a span of 14 bases. The CDR3 sequence is 16 residues long.

This sequence joins TRBV23-1 and TRBJ2-3; tentative D call: TRBD2 (5 bases). TRBV23-1 falls under the ORF class, with uncertain function. V lost 3 bases and J lost 6, with 16 bases in between. The CDR3 consists of 15 residues. CDR3 nucleotide sequence: TGCGCCAGCAGTCACCAGCCCCAGGAGGAGGATACGCAGTATTTT. Its translation is CASSHQPQEEDTQYF.